The following is a TCR beta chain sequence with its context. The source of the sample is a study of molecular identifiers for immune sequencing clone quantification. The length of the CDR3 is 11 residues. Between the trimmed V and J ends, which lost 4 bases and 5 bases, there was a span of 5 bases. The V gene's germline CDR1 is SGHAT and CDR2 FQNNGV. Previously described methods and listed TCR primers produced bulk TCR libraries. TCRdb re-called the PCR reads through MiXCR, storing one row per CDR3 protein. The profile shows more than 450,000 distinct CDR3 sequences, about a fifth of them singletons. The clonotype comes from a human donor in good health. Some libraries in this study had Jurkat cell RNA spiked in. Sequencing input: naive CD8+ T cells from blood, with Jurkat cell RNA spiked in. Subset of the sample: FACS-sorted CD8+CD4-CCR7+CD45RA+ naive T cells. V and J are TRBV11-2 and TRBJ1-2; D is ambiguous. As DNA, the CDR3 is TGTGCCAGCAGCTCAGTATATGGCTACACCTTC. Its translation is CASSSVYGYTF.